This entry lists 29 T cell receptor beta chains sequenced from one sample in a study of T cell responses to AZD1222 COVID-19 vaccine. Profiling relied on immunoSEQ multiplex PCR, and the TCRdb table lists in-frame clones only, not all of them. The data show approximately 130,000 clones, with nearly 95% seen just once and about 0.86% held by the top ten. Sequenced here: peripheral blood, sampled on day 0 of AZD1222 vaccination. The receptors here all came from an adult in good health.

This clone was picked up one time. The CDR3 here is CASSYSDDEAYTF. The DNA for the CDR3 is TGTGCCAGCAGTTACTCCGACGACGAGGCCTACACCTTC. This chain uses TRBV6-5 with TRBJ1-2; D gene ambiguous. CDR3 length equals 13 residues. Germline V CDR1 and CDR2: MNHEY, SVGAGI. Trimming removed 0 bases at V and 10 bases at J, with 12 bases between.

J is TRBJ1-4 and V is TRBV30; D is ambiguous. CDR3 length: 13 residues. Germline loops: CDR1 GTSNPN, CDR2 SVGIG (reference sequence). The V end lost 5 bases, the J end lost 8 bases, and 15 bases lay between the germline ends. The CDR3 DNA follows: TGTGCCTGGTCCATTCCAGGTGACGAAAAACTGTTTTTT. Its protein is CAWSIPGDEKLFF.

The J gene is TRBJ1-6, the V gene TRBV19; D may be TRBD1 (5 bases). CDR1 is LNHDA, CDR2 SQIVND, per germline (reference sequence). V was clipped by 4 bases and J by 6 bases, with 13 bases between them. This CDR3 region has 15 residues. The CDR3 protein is CASSNYRSGNSPLHF. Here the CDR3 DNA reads TGTGCCAGTAGTAACTACAGGTCCGGTAATTCACCCCTCCACTTT.

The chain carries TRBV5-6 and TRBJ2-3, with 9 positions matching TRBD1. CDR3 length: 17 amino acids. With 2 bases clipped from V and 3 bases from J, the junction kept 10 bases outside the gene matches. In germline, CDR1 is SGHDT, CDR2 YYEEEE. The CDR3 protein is CASSFDPWDRDTDTQYF. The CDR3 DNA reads TGTGCCAGCAGCTTCGACCCGTGGGACAGGGATACAGATACGCAGTATTTT.

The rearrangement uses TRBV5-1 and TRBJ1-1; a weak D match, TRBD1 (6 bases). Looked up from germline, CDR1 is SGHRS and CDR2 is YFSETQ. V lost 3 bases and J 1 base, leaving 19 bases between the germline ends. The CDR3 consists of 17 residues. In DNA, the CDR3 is TGCGCCAGCAGCTCCCGCGGGCAGGGGTTTTCGAACACTGAAGCTTTCTTT. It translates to CASSSRGQGFSNTEAFF. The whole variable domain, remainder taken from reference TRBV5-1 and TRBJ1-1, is KAGVTQTPRYLIKTRGQQVTLSCSPISGHRSVSWYQQTPGQGLQFLFEYFSETQRNKGNFPGRFSGRQFSNSRSEMNVSTLELGDSALYLCASSSRGQGFSNTEAFFGQGTRLTVV.

The CDR3 nucleotides read TGTGCCAGCAGAAGGGACACCGAGCAGTACTTC. Encoded protein: CASRRDTEQYF. The chain employs TRBV2 and TRBJ2-7; maybe TRBD1 (6 bases). CDR1 SNHLY and CDR2 FYNNEI come from the germline V gene. This CDR3 region has 11 residues. The germline V and J ends were trimmed by 6 bases and 6 bases, with 9 bases remaining between them.

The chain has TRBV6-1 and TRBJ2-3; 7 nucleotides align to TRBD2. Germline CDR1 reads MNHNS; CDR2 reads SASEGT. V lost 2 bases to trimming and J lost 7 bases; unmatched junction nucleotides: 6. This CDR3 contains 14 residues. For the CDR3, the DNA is TGTGCCAGCAGTGAAATGGCTAGCGGATATACGCAGTATTTT. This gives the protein CASSEMASGYTQYF.

Written as DNA, the CDR3 is TGTGCCAGCAGCCCTGGTATACGAACAGGCGGCACCGGGGAGCTGTTTTTT. It yields the protein CASSPGIRTGGTGELFF. J is TRBJ2-2 and V is TRBV5-4, with D tentatively TRBD1 (5 bases). The CDR3 sequence is 17 residues long. Trimming removed 4 bases from V and 4 bases from J, with 20 bases in between. In germline, CDR1 is SGHNT, CDR2 YYREEE (reference sequence). The variable domain in full, with the rest retrieved from reference TRBV5-4 and TRBJ2-2, is ETGVTQSPTHLIKTRGQQVTLRCSSQSGHNTVSWYQQALGQGPQFIFQYYREEENGRGNFPPRFSGLQFPNYSSELNVNALELDDSALYLCASSPGIRTGGTGELFFGEGSRLTVL.

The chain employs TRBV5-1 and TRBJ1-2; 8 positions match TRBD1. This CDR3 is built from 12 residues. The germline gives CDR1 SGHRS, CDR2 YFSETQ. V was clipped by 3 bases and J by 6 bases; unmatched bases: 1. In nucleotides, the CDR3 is TGCGCCAGCAGCTCGACAGGGGATGGCTACACCTTC. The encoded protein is CASSSTGDGYTF. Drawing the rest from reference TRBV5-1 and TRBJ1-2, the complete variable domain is KAGVTQTPRYLIKTRGQQVTLSCSPISGHRSVSWYQQTPGQGLQFLFEYFSETQRNKGNFPGRFSGRQFSNSRSEMNVSTLELGDSALYLCASSSTGDGYTFGSGTRLTVV.

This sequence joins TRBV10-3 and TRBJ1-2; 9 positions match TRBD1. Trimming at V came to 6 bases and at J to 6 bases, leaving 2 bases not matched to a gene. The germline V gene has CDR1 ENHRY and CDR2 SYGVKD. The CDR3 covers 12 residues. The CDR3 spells CAIRGQGDGYTF. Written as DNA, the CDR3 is TGTGCCATCAGGGGACAGGGTGATGGCTACACCTTC.

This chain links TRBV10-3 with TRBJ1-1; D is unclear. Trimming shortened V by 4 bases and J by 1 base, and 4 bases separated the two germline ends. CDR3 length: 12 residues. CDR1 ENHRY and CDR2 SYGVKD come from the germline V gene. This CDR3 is CAISGGNTEAFF. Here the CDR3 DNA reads TGTGCCATCAGTGGAGGGAACACTGAAGCTTTCTTT.

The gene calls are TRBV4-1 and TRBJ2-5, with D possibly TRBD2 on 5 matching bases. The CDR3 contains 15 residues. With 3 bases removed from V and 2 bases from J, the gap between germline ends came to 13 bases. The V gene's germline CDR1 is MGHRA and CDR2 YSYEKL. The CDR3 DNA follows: TGCGCCAGCAGCCAGAGCGGAGAGATTCAAGAGACCCAGTACTTC. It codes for CASSQSGEIQETQYF.

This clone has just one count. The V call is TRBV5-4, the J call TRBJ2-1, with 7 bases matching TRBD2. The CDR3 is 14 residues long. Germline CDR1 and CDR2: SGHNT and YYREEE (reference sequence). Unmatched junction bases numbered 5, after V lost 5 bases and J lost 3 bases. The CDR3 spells CASRGTNYYNEQFF. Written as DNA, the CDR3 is TGTGCCAGCAGGGGGACTAACTACTACAATGAGCAGTTCTTC.

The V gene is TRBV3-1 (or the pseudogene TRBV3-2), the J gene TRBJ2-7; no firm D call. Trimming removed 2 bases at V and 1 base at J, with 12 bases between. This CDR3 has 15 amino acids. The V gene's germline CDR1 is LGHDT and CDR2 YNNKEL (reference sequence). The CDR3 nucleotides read TGTGCCAGCAGCCAATTCCCGGGCGCGTCCTACGAGCAGTACTTC. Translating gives CASSQFPGASYEQYF.

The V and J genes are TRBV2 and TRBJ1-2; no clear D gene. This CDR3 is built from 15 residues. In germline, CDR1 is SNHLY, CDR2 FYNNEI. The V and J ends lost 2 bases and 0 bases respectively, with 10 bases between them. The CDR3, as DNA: TGTGCCAGCAGTGAAATACGCGCATCTAACTATGGCTACACCTTC. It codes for CASSEIRASNYGYTF.

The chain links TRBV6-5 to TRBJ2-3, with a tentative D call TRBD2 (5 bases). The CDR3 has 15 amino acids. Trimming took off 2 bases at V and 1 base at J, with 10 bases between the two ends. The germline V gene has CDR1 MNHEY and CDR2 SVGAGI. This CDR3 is CASSYAGAGTDTQYF. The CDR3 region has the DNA TGTGCCAGCAGTTACGCGGGTGCGGGCACAGATACGCAGTATTTT.

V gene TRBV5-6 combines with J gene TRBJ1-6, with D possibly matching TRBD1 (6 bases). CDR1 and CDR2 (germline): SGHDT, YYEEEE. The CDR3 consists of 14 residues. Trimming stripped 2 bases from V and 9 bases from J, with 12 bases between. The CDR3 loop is CASSLGGVGSPLHF. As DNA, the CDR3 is TGTGCCAGCAGCTTAGGGGGGGTTGGTTCACCCCTCCACTTT.

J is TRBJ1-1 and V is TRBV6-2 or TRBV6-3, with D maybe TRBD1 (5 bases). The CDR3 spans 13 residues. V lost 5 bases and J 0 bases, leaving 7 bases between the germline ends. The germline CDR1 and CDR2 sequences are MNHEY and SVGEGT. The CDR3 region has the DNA TGTGCCAGCAGTCCGACAGTGAACACTGAAGCTTTCTTT. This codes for CASSPTVNTEAFF.

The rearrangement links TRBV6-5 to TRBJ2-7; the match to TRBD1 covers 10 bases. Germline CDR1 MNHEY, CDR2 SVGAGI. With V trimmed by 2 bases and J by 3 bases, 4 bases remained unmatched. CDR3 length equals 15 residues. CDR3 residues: CASSYDRDRGYEQYF. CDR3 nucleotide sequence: TGTGCCAGCAGTTACGACCGGGACAGGGGCTACGAGCAGTACTTC.

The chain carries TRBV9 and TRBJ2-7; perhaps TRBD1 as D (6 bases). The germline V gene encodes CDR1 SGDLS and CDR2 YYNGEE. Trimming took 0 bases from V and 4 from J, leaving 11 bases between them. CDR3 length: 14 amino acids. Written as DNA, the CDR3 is TGTGCCAGCAGCGTAGGGCAGGGGTTATACGAGCAGTACTTC. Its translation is CASSVGQGLYEQYF. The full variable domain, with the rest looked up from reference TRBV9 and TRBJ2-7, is DSGVTQTPKHLITATGQRVTLRCSPRSGDLSVYWYQQSLDQGLQFLIQYYNGEERAKGNILERFSAQQFPDLHSELNLSSLELGDSALYFCASSVGQGLYEQYFGPGTRLTVT.

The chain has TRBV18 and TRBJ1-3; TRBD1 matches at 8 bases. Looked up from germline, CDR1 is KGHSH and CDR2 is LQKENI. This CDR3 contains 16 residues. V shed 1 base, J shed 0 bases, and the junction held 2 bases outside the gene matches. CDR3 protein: CASSPRQGSSGNTIYF. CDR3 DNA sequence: TGTGCCAGCTCACCACGACAGGGGAGCTCTGGAAACACCATATATTTT.

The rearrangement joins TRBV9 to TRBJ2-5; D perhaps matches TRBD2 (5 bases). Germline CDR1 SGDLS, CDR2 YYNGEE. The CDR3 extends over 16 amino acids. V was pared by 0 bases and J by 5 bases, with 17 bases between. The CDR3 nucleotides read TGTGCCAGCAGCGTAGGTATAGCGCCCGAAGGGGAGACCCAGTACTTC. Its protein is CASSVGIAPEGETQYF. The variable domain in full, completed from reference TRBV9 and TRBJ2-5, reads DSGVTQTPKHLITATGQRVTLRCSPRSGDLSVYWYQQSLDQGLQFLIQYYNGEERAKGNILERFSAQQFPDLHSELNLSSLELGDSALYFCASSVGIAPEGETQYFGPGTRLLVL.

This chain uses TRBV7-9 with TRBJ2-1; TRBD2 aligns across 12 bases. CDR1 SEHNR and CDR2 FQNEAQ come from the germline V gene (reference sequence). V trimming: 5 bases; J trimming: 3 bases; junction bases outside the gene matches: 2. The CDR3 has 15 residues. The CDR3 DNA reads TGTGCCAGCAGCCGACTAGCGGGGGACTACAATGAGCAGTTCTTC. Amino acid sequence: CASSRLAGDYNEQFF.

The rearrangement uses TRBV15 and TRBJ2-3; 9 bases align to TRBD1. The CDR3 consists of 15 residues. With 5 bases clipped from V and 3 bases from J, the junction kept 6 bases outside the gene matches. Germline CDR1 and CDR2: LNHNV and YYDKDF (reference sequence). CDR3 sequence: CATSARTGVTDTQYF. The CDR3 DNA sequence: TGTGCCACCAGCGCCCGGACAGGGGTGACAGATACGCAGTATTTT.

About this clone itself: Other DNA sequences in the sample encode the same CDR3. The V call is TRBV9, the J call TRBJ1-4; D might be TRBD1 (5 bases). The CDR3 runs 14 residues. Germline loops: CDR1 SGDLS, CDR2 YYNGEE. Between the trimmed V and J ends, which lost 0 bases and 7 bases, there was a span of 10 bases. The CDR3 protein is CASSVGGRGEKLFF. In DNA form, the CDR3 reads TGTGCCAGCAGCGTAGGAGGGAGGGGTGAAAAACTGTTTTTT. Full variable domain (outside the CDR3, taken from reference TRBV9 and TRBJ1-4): DSGVTQTPKHLITATGQRVTLRCSPRSGDLSVYWYQQSLDQGLQFLIQYYNGEERAKGNILERFSAQQFPDLHSELNLSSLELGDSALYFCASSVGGRGEKLFFGSGTQLSVL.

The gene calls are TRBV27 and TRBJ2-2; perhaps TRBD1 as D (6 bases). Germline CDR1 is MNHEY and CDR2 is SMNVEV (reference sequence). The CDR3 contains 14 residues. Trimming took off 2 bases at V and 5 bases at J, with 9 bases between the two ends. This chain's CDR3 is CASSLIQGTGELFF. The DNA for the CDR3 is TGTGCCAGCAGTTTAATACAGGGTACCGGGGAGCTGTTTTTT.

CDR3 sequence reads: CASSELGTGRYYGYTF. The CDR3 DNA reads TGTGCCAGCAGTGAACTGGGGACAGGGAGATACTATGGCTACACCTTC. The rearrangement joins TRBV2 to TRBJ1-2; 9 bases are shared with TRBD1. The CDR3 loop spans 16 amino acids. Germline V CDR1 and CDR2: SNHLY, FYNNEI. V shed 2 bases and J 3 bases; nucleotides not matched to a gene: 7. Full variable domain (outside the CDR3, taken from reference TRBV2 and TRBJ1-2): EPEVTQTPSHQVTQMGQEVILRCVPISNHLYFYWYRQILGQKVEFLVSFYNNEISEKSEIFDDQFSVERPDGSNFTLKIRSTKLEDSAMYFCASSELGTGRYYGYTFGSGTRLTVV.

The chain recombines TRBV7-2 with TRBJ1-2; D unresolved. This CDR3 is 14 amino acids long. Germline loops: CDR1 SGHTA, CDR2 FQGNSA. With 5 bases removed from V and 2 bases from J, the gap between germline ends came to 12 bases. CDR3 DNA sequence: TGTGCCAGCAGCGGCCTGACACGAAACTATGGCTACACCTTC. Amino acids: CASSGLTRNYGYTF.

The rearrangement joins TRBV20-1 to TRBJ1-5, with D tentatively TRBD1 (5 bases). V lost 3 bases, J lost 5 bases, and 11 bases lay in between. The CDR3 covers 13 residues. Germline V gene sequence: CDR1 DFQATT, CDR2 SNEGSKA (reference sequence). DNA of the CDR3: TGCAGTGCTAGTCGGGACGGTGATCAGCCCCAGCATTTT. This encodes CSASRDGDQPQHF.